Shown below are 28 T cell receptor beta chains from a single sample sequenced in a study of shared clonotypes between healthy human individuals (dated by TCRdb to 2020 to 2022). The library was built by means of the immunoSEQ multiplex PCR assay. Held by TCRdb, this immuneACCESS table contains in-frame sequences only and omits some clones. Under half of the omission traces to an unresolved V gene where checked; the cause of the rest is unknown. The sample data list about 1 million clones, and about 74% of these were observed just once. The ten largest clones represent nearly 1.5% of the sample. Sequenced sample: memory CD4+ T cells sorted from blood. Reading the label with the study, this specimen's cell subset or site is: CD45RA-negative fraction. The receptors here all came from a man aged 18 to 30 in good health.

The rearrangement uses TRBV4-3 and TRBJ2-5, with 7 bases fitting TRBD1. V shed 0 bases and J 5 bases; nucleotides not matched to a gene: 9. Germline V gene sequence: CDR1 LGHNA, CDR2 YSLEER. The CDR3 sequence is 16 residues long. The CDR3 sequence is CASSQEGSGGGETQYF. CDR3 nucleotides: TGCGCCAGCAGCCAAGAAGGGTCAGGGGGTGGGGAGACCCAGTACTTC.

This clone has a count of ten or more. This chain links TRBV19 with TRBJ1-1; 9 nucleotides line up with TRBD1. Trimming at V came to 10 bases and at J to 8 bases, leaving 11 bases not matched to a gene. In germline, CDR1 is LNHDA, CDR2 SQIVND (reference sequence). The CDR3 totals 13 residues. CDR3 in amino acids: CATGQGLSDEAFF. CDR3 nucleotides: TGTGCCACTGGACAGGGGCTAAGCGACGAAGCTTTCTTT.

The V and J genes are TRBV4-3 and TRBJ1-2, with D unclear. This CDR3 spans 13 amino acids. Germline V gene sequence: CDR1 LGHNA, CDR2 YSLEER. Trimming took off 4 bases at V and 4 bases at J, with 10 bases between the two ends. CDR3: CASSPPGSYGYTF. The DNA for the CDR3 is TGCGCCAGCAGCCCCCCGGGGAGCTATGGCTACACCTTC.

CDR3 in DNA: TGTGCCAGCAGCCCTTGGGGCACAGATACGCAGTATTTT. Amino acids: CASSPWGTDTQYF. The chain links TRBV7-2 to TRBJ2-3; no clear D gene. The CDR3 consists of 13 residues. Germline assignment: CDR1 SGHTA and CDR2 FQGNSA. The V gene lost 5 bases and the J gene lost 1 base, with 7 bases spanning the gap.

CDR3 coding DNA: TGTGCCAGCAGCCCCGGGACACACTATGGCTACACCTTC. It translates to CASSPGTHYGYTF. V usage is TRBV11-2 and J usage is TRBJ1-2; D possibly corresponds to TRBD1 (6 bases). Trimming took off 5 bases at V and 3 bases at J, with 10 bases between the two ends. Germline V CDR1 and CDR2: SGHAT, FQNNGV. The CDR3 is made up of 13 amino acids.

The V call is TRBV6-6, the J call TRBJ2-2; 7 bases are a match to TRBD1. The trim removed 6 bases at V and 4 bases at J, leaving 5 bases unmatched. Germline CDR1 and CDR2: MNHNY and SVGAGI (reference sequence). The CDR3 runs 14 residues. In nucleotides, the CDR3 is TGTGCCAGCAGCCAACAGGGGCCCACCGGGGAGCTGTTTTTT. This encodes CASSQQGPTGELFF.

The J gene is TRBJ2-1, the V gene TRBV15; either TRBD1 or TRBD2 may fit D (6 bases each). The V and J ends lost 0 bases and 5 bases respectively, with 11 bases between them. The germline V gene has CDR1 LNHNV and CDR2 YYDKDF (reference sequence). The length of the CDR3 is 15 residues. CDR3 coding DNA: TGTGCCACCAGCAGAGATTGGGGGGCTGACAATGAGCAGTTCTTC. Its protein product is CATSRDWGADNEQFF.

The chain carries TRBV7-2 and TRBJ2-3; D might be TRBD2 (7 bases). V dropped 5 bases and J dropped 8 bases, with 20 bases sitting between them. CDR3 length: 15 residues. Germline assignment: CDR1 SGHTA and CDR2 FQGNSA. In DNA, the CDR3 is TGTGCCAGCAGCCTACGCCCGGAGGGGGAGGGTACGCAGTATTTT. Translated, it gives CASSLRPEGEGTQYF.

A word on this clone: A read error may be the cause here, since a much bigger clone is one base away. This chain's CDR3 is CASSRDRGQPQHF. The DNA for the CDR3 is TGTGCCAGCAGCCGGGACAGGGGTCAGCCCCAGCATTTT. V and J are TRBV6-4 and TRBJ1-5; TRBD1 agrees at 10 bases. From germline, CDR1 is MRHNA and CDR2 SNTAGT. The CDR3 length is 13 residues. After removal of 6 bases from V and 6 bases from J, the junction contained 2 bases not matched to a gene.

V is TRBV28 and J is TRBJ1-1; TRBD1 is a possible D gene (5 bases). The CDR3 runs to 15 residues. CDR1 MDHEN and CDR2 SYDVKM come from the germline V gene. The germline V and J ends were trimmed by 3 bases and 7 bases, with 18 bases remaining between them. This chain's CDR3 is CASSFGTAGSLEAFF. CDR3 bases: TGTGCCAGCAGTTTTGGGACTGCTGGTAGCCTTGAAGCTTTCTTT.

The chain combines TRBV27 with TRBJ1-5, with D maybe TRBD1 (5 bases). The germline V and J ends were trimmed by 5 bases and 5 bases, with 16 bases remaining between them. Germline values: CDR1 MNHEY, CDR2 SMNVEV (reference sequence). This CDR3 comprises 15 residues. CDR3 coding DNA: TGTGCCAGCAGTCCGTTGGGGGAGGTGGATCAGCCCCAGCATTTT. Its protein product is CASSPLGEVDQPQHF.

The chain has TRBV4-1 and TRBJ2-4; D might be TRBD2 (7 bases). CDR1 and CDR2 (germline): MGHRA, YSYEKL. Trimming cost V 0 bases and J 1 base, with 10 bases left between them. CDR3 length: 16 residues. CDR3: CASSQEGGGAKNIQYF. The CDR3 DNA reads TGCGCCAGCAGCCAAGAAGGGGGGGGCGCCAAAAACATTCAGTACTTC.

The chain couples TRBV7-2 to TRBJ1-6; D might be TRBD1 (6 bases). The CDR3 has 16 residues. Germline V gives CDR1 SGHTA, CDR2 FQGNSA. V dropped 1 base and J dropped 3 bases, with 10 bases sitting between them. In nucleotides, the CDR3 is TGTGCCAGCAGCTTAGGTGGACAGCACTATAATTCACCCCTCCACTTT. It encodes CASSLGGQHYNSPLHF.

The chain couples TRBV30 to TRBJ1-2; a possible D gene is TRBD1 (6 bases). V lost 5 bases, J lost 4 bases, and 11 bases lay in between. Germline lookup yields CDR1 GTSNPN and CDR2 SVGIG (reference sequence). The CDR3 consists of 12 residues. Here the CDR3 DNA reads TGTGCCTGGGCGCGGGACACCTATGGCTACACCTTC. This codes for CAWARDTYGYTF.

The rearrangement uses TRBV7-2 and TRBJ2-6, with 8 bases identical to TRBD1. The germline gives CDR1 SGHTA, CDR2 FQGNSA. The CDR3 is 15 residues long. Trimming took 7 bases from V and 2 from J; bases not matched to a gene: 4. The CDR3 DNA follows: TGTGCCAGCACTTCCAGGGGGCCTGGGGCCAACGTCCTGACTTTC. It translates to CASTSRGPGANVLTF.

The chain uses TRBV6-1 and TRBJ2-6; D is ambiguous. V was cut by 5 bases and J by 2 bases, with 7 bases left in between. In germline, CDR1 is MNHNS, CDR2 SASEGT. The CDR3 covers 14 residues. The CDR3 DNA follows: TGTGCCAGCAGTATCCTGACTGGGGCCAACGTCCTGACTTTC. Protein sequence: CASSILTGANVLTF.

The chain links TRBV6-1 to TRBJ1-1, with D maybe TRBD1 (6 bases). Trimming cost V 4 bases and J 0 bases, with 9 bases left between them. Germline CDR1 and CDR2: MNHNS and SASEGT. The CDR3 loop spans 14 amino acids. The CDR3 coding sequence is TGTGCCAGCAGTGGGGACAAGCTGAACACTGAAGCTTTCTTT. Translated: CASSGDKLNTEAFF.

This chain uses TRBV11-2 with TRBJ1-5; D gene uncertain. The CDR3 covers 18 residues. Between the trimmed V and J ends, which lost 1 base and 0 bases, there was a span of 16 bases. Germline V CDR1 and CDR2: SGHAT, FQNNGV. CDR3 amino acids: CASSLGGFTANSNQPQHF. DNA of the CDR3: TGTGCCAGCAGCTTAGGCGGGTTTACAGCGAATAGCAATCAGCCCCAGCATTTT. The variable domain in full, completed from reference TRBV11-2 and TRBJ1-5, reads EAGVAQSPRYKIIEKRQSVAFWCNPISGHATLYWYQQILGQGPKLLIQFQNNGVVDDSQLPKDRFSAERLKGVDSTLKIQPAKLEDSAVYLCASSLGGFTANSNQPQHFGDGTRLSIL.

This chain joins TRBV7-3 and TRBJ2-1; 9 positions agree with TRBD2. The CDR3 is made up of 15 amino acids. Looked up from germline, CDR1 is SGHTA and CDR2 is FQGTGA. V lost 3 bases, J lost 4 bases, and 4 bases stayed unmatched. The CDR3 sequence is CASSFSGGEYNEQFF. CDR3 DNA sequence: TGTGCCAGCAGCTTTAGCGGGGGAGAGTACAATGAGCAGTTCTTC. The variable domain in full, completed from reference TRBV7-3 and TRBJ2-1, reads GAGVSQTPSNKVTEKGKYVELRCDPISGHTALYWYRQSLGQGPEFLIYFQGTGAADDSGLPNDRFFAVRPEGSVSTLKIQRTERGDSAVYLCASSFSGGEYNEQFFGPGTRLTVL.

The V and J genes are TRBV7-8 and TRBJ2-7; 8 bases are shared with TRBD2. V was clipped by 7 bases and J by 3 bases; unmatched bases: 5. This CDR3 comprises 13 residues. Germline assignment: CDR1 SGHVS and CDR2 FQNEAQ. In DNA form, the CDR3 reads TGTGCCAGCACCGGGAGGGGGTTCTACGAGCAGTACTTC. Protein: CASTGRGFYEQYF.

The chain uses TRBV9 and TRBJ2-1, with D possibly TRBD2 on 6 matching bases. CDR3 length: 14 residues. Trimming took 7 bases from V and 5 from J, leaving 16 bases between them. The germline CDR1 and CDR2 sequences are SGDLS and YYNGEE. CDR3 sequence reads: CASASGTVNNEQFF. CDR3 coding DNA: TGTGCCAGCGCCTCCGGGACTGTCAACAATGAGCAGTTCTTC.

This chain links TRBV6-5 with TRBJ1-2, with D possibly matching TRBD1 (5 bases). The V end lost 5 bases, the J end lost 4 bases, and 8 bases lay between the germline ends. In germline, CDR1 is MNHEY, CDR2 SVGAGI. The CDR3 covers 12 residues. CDR3 sequence: CASSMRGYGYTF. The CDR3 coding sequence is TGTGCCAGCAGTATGAGGGGCTATGGCTACACCTTC.

V and J are TRBV7-8 and TRBJ2-3, with 8 bases fitting TRBD1. There are 17 residues in the CDR3. Per the germline V gene, CDR1 is SGHVS and CDR2 is FQNEAQ. J was trimmed by 5 bases and V by 2 bases; bases with no gene match: 12. CDR3 nucleotide sequence: TGTGCCAGCAGCTTATATAACCAGGGGGCAAGGAGAGATACGCAGTATTTT. Its protein product is CASSLYNQGARRDTQYF.

The chain carries TRBV7-9 and TRBJ2-7; a possible D gene is TRBD1 (5 bases). CDR1 SEHNR and CDR2 FQNEAQ come from the germline V gene (reference sequence). CDR3 length: 13 amino acids. Trimming pared 1 base from V and 5 bases from J, leaving 9 bases between. CDR3 sequence: CASSLVGVHEQYF. DNA for the CDR3: TGTGCCAGCAGCTTAGTAGGGGTCCACGAGCAGTACTTC.

The CDR3 sequence is CASSQGSGQVADTQYF. In nucleotides, the CDR3 is TGCGCCAGCAGTCAGGGGTCAGGACAGGTTGCAGATACGCAGTATTTT. The chain combines TRBV23-1 with TRBJ2-3, with 7 positions matching TRBD1. TRBV23-1 is reported as an ORF; its role is uncertain. The V gene end was trimmed by 3 bases and the J gene end by 4 bases; junction bases not matched to a gene: 10. The CDR3 loop spans 16 amino acids.

In its sample, this clone was seen many times. The chain recombines TRBV29-1 with TRBJ2-3, with D possibly being TRBD2 (6 bases). Trimming stripped 4 bases from V and 6 bases from J, with 20 bases between. The germline V gene has CDR1 SQVTM and CDR2 ANQGSEA. The CDR3 is 15 residues long. The CDR3 here is CSVVAEAGRTDTQYF. CDR3 sequence (DNA): TGCAGCGTTGTGGCTGAAGCCGGGAGAACCGATACGCAGTATTTT.

About this clone: This may be a read error: a much more frequent sequence differs by one nucleotide. Other DNA sequences in the same sample also yield this CDR3. The rearrangement joins TRBV18 to TRBJ2-7; a weak D match, TRBD1 (6 bases). The V gene lost 1 base and the J gene lost 10 bases, with 20 bases spanning the gap. The CDR3 sequence is 15 residues long. Germline lookup yields CDR1 KGHSH and CDR2 LQKENI. The CDR3 loop reads CASSPQNREKGEQYF. Here the CDR3 DNA reads TGTGCCAGCTCACCACAAAACAGGGAAAAGGGTGAACAGTACTTC.

V and J are TRBV14 and TRBJ2-3; possible D gene TRBD2, 5 bases. Trimming took off 5 bases at V and 0 bases at J, with 6 bases between the two ends. The CDR3 length is 13 residues. Germline V gene lookup returns CDR1 SGHDN and CDR2 FVKESK. CDR3 bases: TGTGCCAGCAGCTGGACTAGCACAGATACGCAGTATTTT. This sequence encodes CASSWTSTDTQYF.